Listed here are 26 T cell receptor beta chains from one sample, sequenced in a study of cytomegalovirus exposure and HLA in healthy donors. Both 60 Vbeta primers and 13 Jbeta primers went into the PCR. The table came from immunoSEQ multiplex PCR; TCRdb's copy has only in-frame clones and leaves some out. The table lists approximately 190,000 clones, 65% to 85% of them singletons. The material sequenced was PBMCs. Receptors originate from a man aged 50 to 59 in good health and CMV-seronegative.

The V and J genes are TRBV7-6 and TRBJ2-3; possibly TRBD1 for D (6 bases). The germline V gene encodes CDR1 SGHVS and CDR2 FNYEAQ. Trimming pared 5 bases from V and 3 bases from J, leaving 9 bases between. The CDR3 length is 13 residues. The CDR3 region has the DNA TGTGCCAGCAGCACCACAGGGACAGATACGCAGTATTTT. Translated, it gives CASSTTGTDTQYF.

The chain employs TRBV10-3 and TRBJ2-7; 8 positions match TRBD2. The CDR3 runs 15 residues. V was pared by 5 bases and J by 2 bases, with 8 bases of the junction left unmatched. The germline V gene has CDR1 ENHRY and CDR2 SYGVKD. In nucleotides, the CDR3 is TGTGCCATCAGTACCAGCGGGGGAGGAGCCTACGAGCAGTACTTC. Encoded protein: CAISTSGGGAYEQYF.

The rearrangement links TRBV7-2 to TRBJ2-1, with 7 bases aligning to TRBD2. The CDR3 runs 15 residues. The ends lost 3 bases at V and 7 bases at J; junction bases unmatched: 9. Germline assignment: CDR1 SGHTA and CDR2 FQGNSA. The CDR3 sequence is CASSFSGDLGNEQFF. Here the CDR3 DNA reads TGTGCCAGCAGCTTCAGCGGGGACCTGGGGAATGAGCAGTTCTTC.

The CDR3 here is CASSWTGVGEKLFF. DNA of the CDR3: TGTGCCAGCAGTTGGACAGGGGTGGGTGAAAAACTGTTTTTT. V and J are TRBV6-5 and TRBJ1-4; 9 nucleotides line up with TRBD1. The junction had 4 bases not matched to a gene; V was cut back by 4 bases and J by 7 bases. CDR1 MNHEY and CDR2 SVGAGI come from the germline V gene. This CDR3 has 14 residues.

This clone occurred a few times. The chain couples TRBV7-3 to TRBJ2-3, with 10 bases fitting TRBD1. The CDR3 runs to 17 residues. Trimming cost V 4 bases and J 0 bases; bases outside gene matches: 7. Germline CDR1 reads SGHTA; CDR2 reads FQGTGA. The CDR3 DNA is TGTGCCAGCAGCTCTCCGGGACAGGGGCTTAGCACAGATACGCAGTATTTT. Encoded protein: CASSSPGQGLSTDTQYF.

This chain joins TRBV28 and TRBJ1-2, with D hard to call. The V gene lost 8 bases and the J gene lost 4 bases, with 17 bases spanning the gap. This CDR3 is built from 14 residues. The germline V gene has CDR1 MDHEN and CDR2 SYDVKM. CDR3 loop: CASSSPEMVYGYTF. The CDR3 DNA follows: TGTGCCAGCTCCTCCCCGGAGATGGTCTATGGCTACACCTTC.

J is TRBJ1-2 and V is TRBV27; 7 bases are a match to TRBD1. The CDR3 covers 15 residues. Germline CDR1 is MNHEY and CDR2 is SMNVEV (reference sequence). V gave up 1 base and J gave up 2 bases; unmatched junction bases: 4. CDR3 coding DNA: TGTGCCAGCAGTTTATTAGCGGGACAGAACTATGGCTACACCTTC. Its translation is CASSLLAGQNYGYTF.

This chain connects TRBV11-3 to TRBJ1-1; unclear D gene. In germline, CDR1 is SGHNT, CDR2 YENEEA. Trimming removed 3 bases from V and 6 bases from J, with 11 bases in between. The CDR3 is 13 residues long. Here the CDR3 reads CASSFEGSAEAFF. CDR3 nucleotides: TGTGCCAGCAGCTTCGAGGGTTCGGCTGAAGCTTTCTTT.

V usage is TRBV20-1 and J usage is TRBJ1-2, with 8 bases matching TRBD1. The CDR3 covers 11 residues. V dropped 5 bases and J dropped 13; count of bases not matched to a gene: 9. CDR1 and CDR2 (germline): DFQATT, SNEGSKA (reference sequence). The DNA of the CDR3 is TGCAGTGCTCGTCACCAGGGGGCGCCCACCTTC. The encoded protein is CSARHQGAPTF.

The chain joins TRBV7-3 to TRBJ2-2, with 8 nucleotides matching TRBD2. Looked up from germline, CDR1 is SGHTA and CDR2 is FQGTGA. CDR3 length equals 15 residues. Losses at the gene ends were 5 bases for V and 5 bases for J; bases not matched to a gene: 7. CDR3 coding DNA: TGTGCCAGCAGCCTAGGGACTAGTGAAACCGGGGAGCTGTTTTTT. This encodes CASSLGTSETGELFF. Full variable domain (remainder filled in from reference TRBV7-3 and TRBJ2-2): GAGVSQTPSNKVTEKGKYVELRCDPISGHTALYWYRQSLGQGPEFLIYFQGTGAADDSGLPNDRFFAVRPEGSVSTLKIQRTERGDSAVYLCASSLGTSETGELFFGEGSRLTVL.

In this sample, this clone turned up a few times. The CDR3 DNA reads TGCGCCAGCAGCCGTACAGGGGATACGCAGTATTTT. Translation: CASSRTGDTQYF. V and J are TRBV5-1 and TRBJ2-3, with a possible D match to TRBD1 (6 bases). V gave up 4 bases and J gave up 6 bases, with 9 bases separating them. This CDR3 contains 12 residues. The germline gives CDR1 SGHRS, CDR2 YFSETQ.

This chain uses TRBV7-6 with TRBJ1-3, with D possibly TRBD1 on 5 matching bases. This CDR3 has 14 amino acids. Germline-derived CDR1 and CDR2 are SGHVS and FNYEAQ. V lost 1 base to trimming and J lost 7 bases, with 11 bases between them. The CDR3 DNA is TGTGCCAGCAGCTTAGGCAGGGTGGGGAACACCATATATTTT. It is translated as CASSLGRVGNTIYF.

The chain carries TRBV9 and TRBJ2-5, with 10 positions matching TRBD2. Looked up from germline, CDR1 is SGDLS and CDR2 is YYNGEE. The CDR3 sequence is 15 residues long. V lost 4 bases and J lost 3; bases outside the gene matches: 6. Here the CDR3 reads CASSPGTSAKETQYF. The DNA for the CDR3 is TGTGCCAGCAGCCCCGGGACTAGCGCTAAAGAGACCCAGTACTTC.

Comments on this clone: The same CDR3 also results from other DNA sequences found in this sample. The V and J genes are TRBV5-1 and TRBJ2-5; 12 bases align to TRBD1. Germline loops: CDR1 SGHRS, CDR2 YFSETQ. The CDR3 is 16 amino acids. Germline trimming cut 0 bases from V and 3 bases from J; bases unmatched to any gene: 3. For the CDR3, the DNA is TGCGCCAGCAGCTTGGGTGGGACAGGGGGCGAAGAGACCCAGTACTTC. Translated: CASSLGGTGGEETQYF.

The chain couples TRBV7-2 to TRBJ2-7, with TRBD2 identical over 9 bases. This CDR3 is built from 16 residues. Unmatched junction bases numbered 6, after V lost 2 bases and J lost 1 base. Germline V gene sequence: CDR1 SGHTA, CDR2 FQGNSA. The CDR3 loop is CASSLIGSGGSYEQYF. For the CDR3, the DNA is TGTGCCAGCAGCTTAATAGGCAGCGGGGGGTCCTACGAGCAGTACTTC.

V and J are TRBV7-2 and TRBJ2-5; possibly TRBD1 for D (6 bases). The CDR3 spans 14 residues. V was cut by 5 bases and J by 5 bases, with 15 bases left in between. The germline gives CDR1 SGHTA, CDR2 FQGNSA. DNA of the CDR3: TGTGCCAGCAGCACCCCAGGGGCGGGCGAGACCCAGTACTTC. Translation gives CASSTPGAGETQYF.

The chain carries TRBV25-1 and TRBJ1-1; D is unresolved. Germline lookup yields CDR1 MGHDK and CDR2 SYGVNS. This CDR3 has 18 residues. Trimming cost V 1 base and J 1 base, with 19 bases left between them. The CDR3 loop is CASSESTPGQRTNTEAFF. CDR3 sequence (DNA): TGTGCCAGCAGTGAATCTACCCCGGGCCAGCGGACGAACACTGAAGCTTTCTTT.

V is TRBV7-9 and J is TRBJ2-5, with 7 bases matching TRBD2. The germline gives CDR1 SEHNR, CDR2 FQNEAQ (reference sequence). V gave up 1 base and J gave up 5 bases; unmatched junction bases: 7. The CDR3 length is 15 residues. CDR3 loop: CASSLGDYEEETQYF. The CDR3 DNA reads as TGTGCCAGCAGCTTAGGGGACTACGAGGAGGAGACCCAGTACTTC.

This chain uses TRBV19 with TRBJ1-5, with D possibly matching TRBD1 (6 bases). V was clipped by 0 bases and J by 7 bases, with 13 bases between them. Germline assignment: CDR1 LNHDA and CDR2 SQIVND (reference sequence). The CDR3 contains 15 residues. The CDR3 sequence: CASSIEAGGGQPQHF. The CDR3 nucleotides read TGTGCCAGTAGTATAGAGGCGGGGGGCGGGCAGCCCCAGCATTTT.

The chain is built from TRBV11-3 and TRBJ2-2; D gene unclear. V shed 1 base and J shed 1 base, with 4 bases lying between them. The CDR3 consists of 14 residues. In germline, CDR1 is SGHNT, CDR2 YENEEA. The CDR3 region is CASSLGGNTGELFF. The CDR3, as DNA: TGTGCCAGCAGCTTAGGAGGGAACACCGGGGAGCTGTTTTTT. The full variable domain, rest sourced from reference TRBV11-3 and TRBJ2-2, is EAGVVQSPRYKIIEKKQPVAFWCNPISGHNTLYWYLQNLGQGPELLIRYENEEAVDDSQLPKDRFSAERLKGVDSTLKIQPAELGDSAVYLCASSLGGNTGELFFGEGSRLTVL.

The chain couples TRBV7-6 to TRBJ1-4; 7 bases match TRBD1. This CDR3 comprises 14 residues. The ends lost 6 bases at V and 8 bases at J; junction bases unmatched: 9. The germline gives CDR1 SGHVS, CDR2 FNYEAQ. CDR3 sequence: CASRSHRGGEKLFF. The CDR3 region has the DNA TGTGCCAGCAGGTCACACAGGGGTGGAGAAAAACTGTTTTTT.

The DNA of the CDR3 is TGTGCCAGCAGCCCTTCTCGGGCCGGGGAGCTGTTTTTT. Translated, it gives CASSPSRAGELFF. This chain joins TRBV5-8 and TRBJ2-2, with unresolved D. This CDR3 has 13 amino acids. The germline CDR1 and CDR2 sequences are SGHTS and YDEGEE. Trimming left V 4 bases short and J 6 bases short, with 10 bases between.

The rearrangement links TRBV7-2 to TRBJ2-7, with 7 bases aligning to TRBD2. The length of the CDR3 is 14 residues. The J segment lost 3 bases and the V segment lost 5 bases, leaving 7 bases of the junction unmatched. CDR1 and CDR2 from the germline V gene are SGHTA and FQGNSA. CDR3 region: CASSKERGRYEQYF. CDR3 nucleotides: TGTGCCAGCAGCAAAGAGCGGGGACGCTACGAGCAGTACTTC.

This chain connects TRBV19 to TRBJ1-6, with a tentative D call TRBD1 (5 bases). V gave up 7 bases and J gave up 1 base, with 11 bases separating them. Germline CDR1 is LNHDA and CDR2 is SQIVND (reference sequence). This CDR3 is built from 15 residues. The CDR3 spells CASKGQGSYNSPLHF. CDR3 nucleotides: TGTGCCAGTAAAGGCCAGGGTTCCTATAATTCACCCCTCCACTTT.

The V and J genes are TRBV19 and TRBJ1-5; D is possibly TRBD1 (6 bases). V shed 3 bases and J shed 6 bases, with 9 bases lying between them. CDR1 and CDR2 (germline): LNHDA, SQIVND (reference sequence). The CDR3 sequence is 13 residues long. CDR3: CASSMTGTQPQHF. CDR3 bases: TGTGCCAGTAGTATGACAGGTACTCAGCCCCAGCATTTT.

The V call is TRBV6-1, the J call TRBJ2-5; D possibly corresponds to TRBD1 (5 bases). Trimming left V 6 bases short and J 2 bases short, with 10 bases between. CDR1 and CDR2 from the germline V gene are MNHNS and SASEGT. The CDR3 runs to 13 residues. CDR3 amino acids: CASSKGLQETQYF. The CDR3, as DNA: TGTGCCAGCAGCAAGGGGCTACAAGAGACCCAGTACTTC.